This T cell receptor (beta chain) was captured by sequencing in a study of shared clonotypes between healthy human individuals. Whole-study findings and limits: Shared across four donors were approximately 5% of the naive CD4 clonotypes. Owing to a small donor count, the genetic and exposure-history diversity represented was limited.

As for this clone: Its target is unknown.

The germline gives CDR1 LNHDA, CDR2 SQIVND (reference sequence). The CDR3 extends over 14 amino acids. Trimming took 6 bases from V and 0 from J, leaving 9 bases between them. Donors, without exception, were Caucasian adults residing in Nashville, Tennessee. Generated by immunoSEQ multiplex PCR, the TCRdb table keeps only in-frame clones and is missing some. Counted here are 1.6 million or so clones, approximately 98.5% occurring once; the ten biggest clones make up around 0.33%. The sequence was obtained from a man in his thirties or forties in good health. The V call is TRBV19, the J call TRBJ1-5, with no clear D. Source material: naive CD4+ T cells sorted from blood. Subset meaning: CD45RA+ positively selected. The CDR3 sequence is CASRRVGSNQPQHF. DNA of the CDR3: TGTGCCAGTAGGAGGGTCGGTAGCAATCAGCCCCAGCATTTT.